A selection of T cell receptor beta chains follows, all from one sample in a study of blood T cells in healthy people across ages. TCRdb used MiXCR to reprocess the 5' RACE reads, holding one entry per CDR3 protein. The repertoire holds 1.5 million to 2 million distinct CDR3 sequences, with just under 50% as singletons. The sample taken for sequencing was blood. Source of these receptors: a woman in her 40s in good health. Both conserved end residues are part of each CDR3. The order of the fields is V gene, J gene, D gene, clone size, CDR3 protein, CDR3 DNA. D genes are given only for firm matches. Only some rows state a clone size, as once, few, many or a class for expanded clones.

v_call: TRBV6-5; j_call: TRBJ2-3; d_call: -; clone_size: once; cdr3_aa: CASSTPPSGAQYF; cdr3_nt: TGTGCCAGCAGTACCCCCCCCAGCGGAGCGCAGTATTTT
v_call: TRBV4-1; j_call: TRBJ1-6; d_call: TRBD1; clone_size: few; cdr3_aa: CASSTGTANNSPLHF; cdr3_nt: TGCGCCAGTTCGACAGGGACAGCAAATAATTCACCCCTCCACTTT
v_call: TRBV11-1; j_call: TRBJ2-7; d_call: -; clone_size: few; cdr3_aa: CASIPRDFSYEQYF; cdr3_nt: TGTGCCAGCATCCCACGGGACTTCTCCTACGAGCAGTACTTC
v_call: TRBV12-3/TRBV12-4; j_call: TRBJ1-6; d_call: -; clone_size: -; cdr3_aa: CASSLTTVTLHF; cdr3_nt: TGTGCCAGCAGTTTAACGACTGTCACCCTCCACTTT
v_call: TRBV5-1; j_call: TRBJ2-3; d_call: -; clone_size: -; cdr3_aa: CASSTVGRPPSTDTQYF; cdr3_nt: TGCGCCAGCAGCACCGTAGGTAGACCGCCTAGCACAGATACGCAGTATTTT
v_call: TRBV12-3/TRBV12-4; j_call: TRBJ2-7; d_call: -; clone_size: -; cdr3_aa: CASSFGIGRPQYF; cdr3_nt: TGTGCCAGCAGTTTTGGCATTGGAAGACCCCAGTACTTC
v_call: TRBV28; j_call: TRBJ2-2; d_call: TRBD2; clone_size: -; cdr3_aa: CASSLHRLAGTGELFF; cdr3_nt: TGTGCCAGCAGTCTCCATCGACTAGCGGGAACCGGGGAGCTGTTTTTT
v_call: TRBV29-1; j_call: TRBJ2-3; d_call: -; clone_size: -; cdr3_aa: CSVEDLNTDTQYF; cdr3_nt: TGCAGCGTTGAAGACCTCAACACAGATACGCAGTATTTT
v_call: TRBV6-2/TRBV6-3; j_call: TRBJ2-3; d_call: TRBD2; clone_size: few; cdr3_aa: CASSSRGDGSDTQYF; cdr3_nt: TGTGCCAGCAGTTCGCGGGGGGACGGTTCAGATACGCAGTATTTT
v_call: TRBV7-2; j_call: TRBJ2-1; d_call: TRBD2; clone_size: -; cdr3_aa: CASSPHPGLAVGNEQFF; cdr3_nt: TGTGCCAGCAGCCCTCACCCGGGACTAGCGGTCGGGAATGAGCAGTTCTTC
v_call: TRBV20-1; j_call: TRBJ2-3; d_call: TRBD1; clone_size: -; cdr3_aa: CSARDSPTDTQYF; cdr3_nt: TGCAGTGCACGGGACAGCCCCACAGATACGCAGTATTTT
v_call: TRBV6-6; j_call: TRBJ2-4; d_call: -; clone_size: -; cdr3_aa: CASSYDGRPLAKNIQYF; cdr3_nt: TGTGCCAGCAGTTACGATGGGAGACCACTAGCCAAAAACATTCAGTACTTC
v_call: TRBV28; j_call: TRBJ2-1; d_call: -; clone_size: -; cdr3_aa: CASSLSWTANEQFF; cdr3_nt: TGTGCCAGCAGCCTATCCTGGACAGCCAATGAGCAGTTCTTC
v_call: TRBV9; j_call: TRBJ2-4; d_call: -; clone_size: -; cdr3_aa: CASSHSLGSNIQYF; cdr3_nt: TGTGCCAGCAGCCACAGTTTGGGCTCAAACATTCAGTACTTC
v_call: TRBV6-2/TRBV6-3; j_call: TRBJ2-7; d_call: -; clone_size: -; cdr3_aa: CASLRDGAPYEQYF; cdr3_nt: TGTGCCAGCCTTCGAGACGGGGCTCCCTACGAGCAGTACTTC
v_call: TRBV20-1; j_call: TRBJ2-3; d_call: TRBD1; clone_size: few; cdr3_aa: CSGLGTGDTQYF; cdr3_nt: TGCAGTGGCCTCGGGACAGGGGATACGCAGTATTTT
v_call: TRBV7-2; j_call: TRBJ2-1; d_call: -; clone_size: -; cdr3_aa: CASSPQRTADDEQFF; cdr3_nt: TGTGCCAGCAGCCCCCAACGGACCGCTGATGATGAGCAGTTCTTC
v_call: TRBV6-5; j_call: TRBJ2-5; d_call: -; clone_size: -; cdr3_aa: CASSTDLNSYNEQYF; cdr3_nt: TGTGCCAGCAGTACGGACCTCAACTCCTACAATGAGCAGTACTTC
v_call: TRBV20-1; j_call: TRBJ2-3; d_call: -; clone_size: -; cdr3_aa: CSARPTTTPSYTQYF; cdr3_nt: TGCAGTGCTAGACCAACGACCACACCATCCTATACGCAGTATTTT
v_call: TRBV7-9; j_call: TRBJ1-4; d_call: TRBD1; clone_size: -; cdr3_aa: CASSYKDRANEKLFF; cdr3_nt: TGTGCCAGCAGCTACAAGGACAGGGCTAATGAAAAACTGTTTTTT
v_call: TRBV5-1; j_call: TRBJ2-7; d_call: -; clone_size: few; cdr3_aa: CASRPGTTVYEQYF; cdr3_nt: TGCGCCAGCAGGCCCGGGACAACGGTCTACGAGCAGTACTTC
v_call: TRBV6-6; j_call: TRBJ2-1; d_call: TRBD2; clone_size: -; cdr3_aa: CASRGLAGSGSSYNEQFF; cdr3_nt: TGTGCCAGCAGAGGACTAGCGGGGTCTGGCAGCTCCTACAATGAGCAGTTCTTC
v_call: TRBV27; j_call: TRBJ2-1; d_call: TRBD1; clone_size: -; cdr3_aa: CASSLWRGQGDNEQFF; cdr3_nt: TGTGCCAGCAGCTTATGGCGGGGACAGGGTGACAATGAGCAGTTCTTC
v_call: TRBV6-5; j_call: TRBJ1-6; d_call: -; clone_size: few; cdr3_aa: CASSYRDLLGRTLHF; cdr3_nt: TGTGCCAGCAGTTACAGAGATCTCCTAGGTAGAACCCTCCACTTT
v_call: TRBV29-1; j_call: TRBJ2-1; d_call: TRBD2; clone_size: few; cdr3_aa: CSVETGLAGGDFNEQFF; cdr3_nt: TGCAGCGTTGAAACGGGACTAGCGGGGGGGGACTTCAATGAGCAGTTCTTC
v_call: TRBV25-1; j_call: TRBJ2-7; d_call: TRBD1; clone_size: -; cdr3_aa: CASSGMKGKRQGSYEQYF; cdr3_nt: TGTGCCAGCAGTGGAATGAAGGGGAAGAGACAGGGGTCCTACGAGCAGTACTTC
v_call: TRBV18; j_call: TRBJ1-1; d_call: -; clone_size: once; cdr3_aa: CASSVGHTNTEAFF; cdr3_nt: TGTGCCAGCTCAGTTGGACATACCAACACTGAAGCTTTCTTT
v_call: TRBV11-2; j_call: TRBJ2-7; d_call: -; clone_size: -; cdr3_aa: CASSLVGGGVPEQYF; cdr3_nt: TGTGCCAGCAGCTTAGTTGGGGGGGGCGTTCCCGAGCAGTACTTC
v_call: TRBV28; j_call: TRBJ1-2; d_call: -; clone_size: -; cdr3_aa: CASSDYRVDYGYTF; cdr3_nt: TGTGCCAGCAGTGACTACAGGGTTGACTATGGCTACACCTTC
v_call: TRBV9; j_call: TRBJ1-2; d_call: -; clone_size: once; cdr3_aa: CASSPAGGPGYTF; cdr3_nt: TGTGCCAGCAGCCCCGCGGGGGGTCCGGGCTACACCTTC